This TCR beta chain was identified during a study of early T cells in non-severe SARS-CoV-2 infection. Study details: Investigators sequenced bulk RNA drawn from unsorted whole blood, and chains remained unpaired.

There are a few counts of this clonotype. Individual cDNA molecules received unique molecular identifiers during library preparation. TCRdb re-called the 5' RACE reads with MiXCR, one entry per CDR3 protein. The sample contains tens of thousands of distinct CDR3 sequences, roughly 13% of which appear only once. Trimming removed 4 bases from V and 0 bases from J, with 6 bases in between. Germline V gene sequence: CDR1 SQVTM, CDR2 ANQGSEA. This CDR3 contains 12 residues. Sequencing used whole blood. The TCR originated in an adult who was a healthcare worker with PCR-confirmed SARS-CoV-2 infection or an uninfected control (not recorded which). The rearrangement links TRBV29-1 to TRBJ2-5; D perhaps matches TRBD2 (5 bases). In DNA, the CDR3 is TGCAGCGTTGGGGAGAACCAAGAGACCCAGTACTTC. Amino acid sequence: CSVGENQETQYF.